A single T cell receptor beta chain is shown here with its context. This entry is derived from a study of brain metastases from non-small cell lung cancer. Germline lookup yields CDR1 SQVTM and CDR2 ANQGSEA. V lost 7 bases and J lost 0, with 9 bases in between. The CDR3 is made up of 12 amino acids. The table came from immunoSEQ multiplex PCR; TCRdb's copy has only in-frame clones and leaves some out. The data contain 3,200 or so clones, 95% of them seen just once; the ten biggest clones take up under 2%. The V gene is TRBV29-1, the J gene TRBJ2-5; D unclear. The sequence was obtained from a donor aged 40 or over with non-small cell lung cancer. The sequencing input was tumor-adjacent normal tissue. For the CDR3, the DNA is TGCAGCGGCAAAGAGAACCAAGAGACCCAGTACTTC. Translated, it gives CSGKENQETQYF.